This T cell receptor (beta chain) was found in a study of cytomegalovirus exposure and HLA in healthy donors. Study background: Most donors, roughly 84% of a few hundred genotyped, fell in the Caucasian-associated ancestry cluster.

Researchers ran the PCR with 60 Vbeta and 13 Jbeta primers. The data were produced by immunoSEQ multiplex PCR, yet TCRdb's version contains in-frame clones alone and is incomplete. Of under 250,000 clones listed, 70% to 85% are singletons. CDR3 length: 13 amino acids. The germline V gene encodes CDR1 SGDLS and CDR2 YYNGEE. V was cut by 6 bases and J by 3 bases, with 12 bases left in between. Whole-study findings and limits: Presence/absence analysis assumed near-uniform sequencing depth across donors. Productive rates of about 90% or about 30% were seen for most TCR beta V segments in an earlier analysis. Later on, an analysis tied approximately 15,000 TCR beta sequences to HLA alleles at 0.05 false discovery rate.

As concerns this clone: Its cognate antigen is unknown.

The V call is TRBV9, the J call TRBJ1-1; D call uncertain. Sample: PBMCs. The TCR sequence derives from a man aged 50 to 60 in good health and CMV-seronegative. The CDR3 DNA is TGTGCCAGCACCCGAGACTTGGACACTGAAGCTTTCTTT. Protein product: CASTRDLDTEAFF.